Presented here are 15 T cell receptor beta chains from one specimen sequenced in a study of T cell changes during pregnancy in multiple sclerosis. Assay: immunoSEQ multiplex PCR; the TCRdb copy retains only in-frame clones and omits some. The repertoire includes fewer than 100,000 clones, 90% to 95% of them detected once, and roughly 2.6% sits in the top ten. This material consisted of peripheral blood, taken after pregnancy. The receptor set was obtained from a female donor in good health, enrolled as a control in a pregnancy study.

This clone was observed once. The genes are TRBV7-9 and TRBJ1-1; D is ambiguous. V shed 4 bases and J shed 0 bases, with 9 bases lying between them. Germline assignment: CDR1 SEHNR and CDR2 FQNEAQ (reference sequence). This CDR3 comprises 14 residues. The DNA for the CDR3 is TGTGCCAGCAGCTCCTCGCGATTGAACACTGAAGCTTTCTTT. Translated, it gives CASSSSRLNTEAFF.

The rearrangement links TRBV27 to TRBJ1-6, with D uncertain. Trimming pared 7 bases from V and 7 bases from J, leaving 8 bases between. Germline V gives CDR1 MNHEY, CDR2 SMNVEV (reference sequence). The CDR3 spans 12 residues. The CDR3 sequence: CASKTSNSPLHF. The CDR3 nucleotides read TGTGCCAGCAAGACATCAAATTCACCCCTCCACTTT.

The rearrangement uses TRBV18 and TRBJ2-7, with a possible D match to TRBD2 (6 bases). The CDR3 contains 14 residues. The germline V gene encodes CDR1 KGHSH and CDR2 LQKENI. Trimming shortened V by 3 bases and J by 3 bases, and 12 bases separated the two germline ends. CDR3 in DNA: TGTGCCAGCTCACCGCCCGGGACTCTCTACGAGCAGTACTTC. Translation: CASSPPGTLYEQYF.

The chain links TRBV4-1 to TRBJ1-2; TRBD1 matches at 7 bases. Unmatched junction bases numbered 2, after V lost 0 bases and J lost 4 bases. Germline lookup yields CDR1 MGHRA and CDR2 YSYEKL. The CDR3 length is 14 residues. The CDR3 loop reads CASSQDQGGYGYTF. DNA of the CDR3: TGCGCCAGCAGCCAAGATCAGGGGGGCTATGGCTACACCTTC.

V gene TRBV5-4 combines with J gene TRBJ2-6; TRBD1 matches 8 bases. Germline V gene lookup returns CDR1 SGHNT and CDR2 YYREEE (reference sequence). V dropped 4 bases and J dropped 0; count of bases not matched to a gene: 6. The CDR3 extends over 17 amino acids. The CDR3 is CASSRPGTGSGANVLTF. The CDR3 nucleotides read TGTGCCAGCAGCCGTCCCGGGACAGGCTCTGGGGCCAACGTCCTGACTTTC. The variable domain in full, completed from reference TRBV5-4 and TRBJ2-6, reads ETGVTQSPTHLIKTRGQQVTLRCSSQSGHNTVSWYQQALGQGPQFIFQYYREEENGRGNFPPRFSGLQFPNYSSELNVNALELDDSALYLCASSRPGTGSGANVLTFGAGSRLTVL.

The CDR3 sequence: CASSKCRGANTEAFF. DNA of the CDR3: TGTGCCAGCAGCAAATGTCGGGGGGCGAACACTGAAGCTTTCTTT. The genes are TRBV21-1 and TRBJ1-1. TRBV21-1 is deemed a pseudogene. This CDR3 comprises 15 residues.

The V gene is TRBV5-6, the J gene TRBJ1-5; tentative D call: TRBD1 (6 bases). The CDR3 has 13 amino acids. Per the germline V gene, CDR1 is SGHDT and CDR2 is YYEEEE. Trimming cost V 4 bases and J 6 bases, with 11 bases left between them. The DNA of the CDR3 is TGTGCCAGCAGCGTAGGACAGTTTCAGCCCCAGCATTTT. As protein: CASSVGQFQPQHF.

The V and J genes are TRBV19 and TRBJ2-7; the match to TRBD1 covers 9 bases. The junction had 10 bases not matched to a gene; V was cut back by 3 bases and J by 7 bases. Per the germline V gene, CDR1 is LNHDA and CDR2 is SQIVND (reference sequence). The CDR3 covers 15 residues. This CDR3 is CASSIVPGQGTEQYF. The CDR3, as DNA: TGTGCCAGTAGTATTGTGCCGGGACAGGGAACGGAGCAGTACTTC.

As to this clone: The same CDR3 arises from other DNA sequences in this sample as well. The chain recombines TRBV11-2 with TRBJ1-1; 7 bases align to TRBD1. Germline CDR1 is SGHAT and CDR2 is FQNNGV. The CDR3 runs to 14 residues. With 2 bases clipped from V and 1 base from J, the junction kept 1 base outside the gene matches. The CDR3 region has the DNA TGTGCCAGCAGCTTACGGGACAGGAACACTGAAGCTTTCTTT. This encodes CASSLRDRNTEAFF.

This clone occurred once. The chain joins TRBV27 to TRBJ2-3; 9 bases map to TRBD1. The CDR3 length is 19 residues. After removal of 1 base from V and 3 bases from J, the junction contained 14 bases not matched to a gene. CDR1 and CDR2 from the germline V gene are MNHEY and SMNVEV (reference sequence). CDR3 sequence reads: CASSLFPTDRGGSTDTQYF. CDR3 bases: TGTGCCAGCAGTTTATTCCCCACGGACAGGGGCGGGTCGACAGATACGCAGTATTTT.

V usage is TRBV4-2 and J usage is TRBJ2-1; TRBD2 matches 10 bases. V lost 1 base to trimming and J lost 1 base; unmatched junction nucleotides: 10. The CDR3 spans 19 residues. CDR1 and CDR2 from the germline V gene are LGHNA and YNFKEQ. For the CDR3, the DNA is TGTGCCAGCAGCCAAGGCGGACTAGCGGCCGCAGGGTCCTACAATGAGCAGTTCTTC. Protein sequence: CASSQGGLAAAGSYNEQFF.

This chain connects TRBV30 to TRBJ1-1, with TRBD1 as a possible D gene (5 bases). CDR1 is GTSNPN, CDR2 SVGIG, per germline (reference sequence). The CDR3 has 15 amino acids. The ends were cut back, 0 bases at V and 5 bases at J, with 16 bases in the middle. In nucleotides, the CDR3 is TGTGCCTGGAGTGTAAGGTCGGGGGGGAAGACTGAAGCTTTCTTT. Translating it yields CAWSVRSGGKTEAFF.

The rearrangement links TRBV2 to TRBJ1-2, with 8 nucleotides matching TRBD1. Trimming took 6 bases from V and 7 from J; bases not matched to a gene: 7. CDR3 length: 13 amino acids. The germline gives CDR1 SNHLY, CDR2 FYNNEI. Here the CDR3 DNA reads TGTGCCAGCAGGAGCGTCAGGGGGCTTGGCTACACCTTC. Amino acid sequence: CASRSVRGLGYTF.

J is TRBJ1-2 and V is TRBV28, with a weak D call TRBD1 (5 bases). Germline assignment: CDR1 MDHEN and CDR2 SYDVKM. This CDR3 spans 16 amino acids. V gave up 4 bases and J gave up 3 bases, with 18 bases separating them. The CDR3 loop is CASSSPPRRGDYGYTF. The CDR3 nucleotides are TGTGCCAGCAGTTCCCCCCCCCGGCGGGGGGACTATGGCTACACCTTC.

The chain recombines TRBV6-5 with TRBJ1-1; D perhaps matches TRBD1 (5 bases). This CDR3 comprises 16 residues. Deletions cut 0 bases from V and 3 bases from J, with 14 bases between. Germline V gives CDR1 MNHEY, CDR2 SVGAGI. CDR3 coding DNA: TGTGCCAGCAGTTACTCGATGCCCAGGGAAGACACTGAAGCTTTCTTT. Protein product: CASSYSMPREDTEAFF.